Described below is a single T cell receptor beta chain sequence and its context. Recovered Cohort 3 donors showed two negative PCRs, clearance, or symptom resolution. In the source study's methods: Quantification of nucleated cells was approximated via reference gene primer amplification. The table came from immunoSEQ multiplex PCR; TCRdb's copy has only in-frame clones and leaves some out. Clone size and the V and J calls come from that table; the DNA yielded D and trimming. The sample lists under 350,000 clones, around 90% seen once, with 2.6% in the top ten. This sample was included in a study of blood T cell repertoires in COVID-19. Germline CDR1 and CDR2: KGHDR and SFDVKD. This CDR3 spans 14 amino acids. V was trimmed by 4 bases and J by 6 bases, leaving 11 bases between them.

Input material: PBMCs or T cells enriched from blood (not recorded which). This chain links TRBV24-1 with TRBJ2-2, with a possible D match to TRBD1 (5 bases). The sequence came from a man between 60 and 70 years old who had recovered from COVID-19. As DNA, the CDR3 is TGTGCCACCAGTGAACCAGGGTCGGCCGGGGAGCTGTTTTTT. This gives the protein CATSEPGSAGELFF.